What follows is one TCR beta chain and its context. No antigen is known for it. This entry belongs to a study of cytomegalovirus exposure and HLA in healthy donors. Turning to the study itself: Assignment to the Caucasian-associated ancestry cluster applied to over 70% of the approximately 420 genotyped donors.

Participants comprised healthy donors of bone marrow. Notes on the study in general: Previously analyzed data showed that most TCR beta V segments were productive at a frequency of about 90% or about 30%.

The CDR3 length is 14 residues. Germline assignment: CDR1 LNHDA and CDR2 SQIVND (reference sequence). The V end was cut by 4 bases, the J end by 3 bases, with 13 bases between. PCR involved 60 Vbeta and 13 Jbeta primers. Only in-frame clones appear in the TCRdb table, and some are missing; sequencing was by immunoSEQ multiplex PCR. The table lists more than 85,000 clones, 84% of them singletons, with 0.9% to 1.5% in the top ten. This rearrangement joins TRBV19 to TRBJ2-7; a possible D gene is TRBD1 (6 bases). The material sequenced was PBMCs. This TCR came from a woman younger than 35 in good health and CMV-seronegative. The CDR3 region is CASSTPGHNYEQYF. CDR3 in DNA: TGTGCCAGTAGTACCCCGGGACACAACTACGAGCAGTACTTC.